This entry features one TCR beta chain sequence. Its target is not known. This entry is derived from a study of shared clonotypes between healthy human individuals. Whole-study findings and limits: Among donors, sharing of clonotypes was expected to be affected by sequencing depth.

The repertoire was sequenced with immunoSEQ multiplex PCR; TCRdb's copy has only in-frame clones and lacks some. The sample carries some 2.4 million clones, 80% to 95% recorded once. The CDR3 sequence is 15 residues long. Germline CDR1 MDHEN, CDR2 SYDVKM. The V gene lost 2 bases and the J gene lost 0 bases, with 11 bases spanning the gap. The clonotype was recovered from a man aged 18 to 29 in good health. Some clones in this sample may be carry-over from other donors' samples. The sample comprised naive CD4+ T cells from PBMCs. Sample subset: CD45RA+ positively selected. The rearrangement joins TRBV28 to TRBJ2-7; D ambiguous. The CDR3 protein is CASSLGQASSYEQYF. CDR3 sequence (DNA): TGTGCCAGCAGTTTAGGTCAGGCAAGCTCCTACGAGCAGTACTTC.